This T cell receptor beta chain was profiled in a study of PD-L1 blockade in urothelial cancer. This clone was recorded once. Its antigen remains unidentified. The CDR3 length is 14 residues. Trimming took off 8 bases at V and 5 bases at J, with 18 bases between the two ends. The germline V gene has CDR1 MDHEN and CDR2 SYDVKM. General observations from the study: A below-median TCR clonality in blood before treatment predicted better survival.

Sequencing used immunoSEQ multiplex PCR; TCRdb keeps in-frame clones, though not all of them. The sample includes tens of thousands of clones, 85% to 90% of them seen just once. Time point indicated: pretreatment peripheral blood. Each patient presented with locally advanced or metastatic urothelial carcinoma. The chain recombines TRBV28 with TRBJ1-1; D is possibly TRBD1 (5 bases). The sequence was collected from a man between 65 and 85 years old with urothelial cancer. The sample was PBMCs, taken around atezolizumab (anti-PD-L1) treatment. CDR3 in amino acids: CASWFQAGGTEAFF. The DNA for the CDR3 is TGTGCCAGCTGGTTCCAGGCCGGGGGAACTGAAGCTTTCTTT.